These T cell receptor beta chains were read from a single sample in a study of CD8+ T cells in alopecia areata. Sequenced by immunoSEQ multiplex PCR; TCRdb stores in-frame clones only, minus some. This table holds roughly 60,000 clones, about 40% found once. The sequenced material came from NKG2D-low CD8+ T cells sorted from blood. The receptors stem from a human donor with alopecia areata. Both conserved end residues are part of each CDR3. The D gene is left open where the match is weak. Clone size, where shown, is once, few, many, or a class for clones that have expanded.

J,D,size,V,DNA,CDR3
TRBJ1-2,-,-,TRBV29-1,TGCAGCGTTGAAATTCGGACAGCCCTAGCGCCCCATTATGGCTACACCTTC,CSVEIRTALAPHYGYTF
TRBJ2-7,-,-,TRBV18,TGTGCCAGCTCACCACCCGACAGTCGCACCTACGAGCAGTACTTC,CASSPPDSRTYEQYF
TRBJ2-1,-,-,TRBV14,TGTGCCAGCAGCCCTCTTGGGGGACCCTACAATGAGCAGTTCTTC,CASSPLGGPYNEQFF
TRBJ2-7,-,-,TRBV27,TGTGCCAGCAGTTCACTCGGGGGCTCCTACGAGCAGTACTTC,CASSSLGGSYEQYF
TRBJ1-5,-,few,TRBV7-9,TGTGCCAGCAGCCCTTTGGACATACGACAGCCCCAGCATTTT,CASSPLDIRQPQHF
TRBJ2-7,TRBD2,few,TRBV29-1,TGCAGCGTTGAACTCAGGGGGACTAGCCCTAGCTCCTACGAGCAGTACTTC,CSVELRGTSPSSYEQYF
TRBJ2-7,-,many,TRBV4-3,TGCGCCAGCAGCCAAGGGGGGTGCGAAGGGGGGGGGCCCTCCTACGAGCAGTACTTC,CASSQGGCEGGGPSYEQYF
TRBJ2-2,-,-,TRBV5-6,TGTGCCAGCAGCGAATCGGGGAACACCGGGGAGCTGTTTTTT,CASSESGNTGELFF
TRBJ1-1,TRBD1,-,TRBV27,TGTGCCAGCAGTCCGAGACAGGGGATGGCTGAAGCTTTCTTT,CASSPRQGMAEAFF
TRBJ2-7,-,few,TRBV29-1,TGCAGCGTTGATAGCAGGGGAACCTACGAGCAGTACTTC,CSVDSRGTYEQYF
TRBJ2-1,-,-,TRBV21-1,TGTGCCAGCAGCACCAACTACCCCGGAGCGGGAGAAGGCAATGAGCAGTTCTTC,CASSTNYPGAGEGNEQFF